The next 28 T cell receptor beta chains were all read from a single sample in a study of OX40 agonist ivuxolimab in advanced cancers. Profiling relied on immunoSEQ multiplex PCR, and the TCRdb table lists in-frame clones only, not all of them. The sample shows some 99,000 clones, around 94% of them seen only once. Source: CD4+ or CD8+ T cells sorted from blood, taken in a trial of the OX40 agonist ivuxolimab. The origin of the receptors is an adult with an advanced solid tumor such as melanoma, head and neck, liver or kidney cancer.

The chain recombines TRBV9 with TRBJ1-2; TRBD1 aligns across 8 bases. Germline-derived CDR1 and CDR2 are SGDLS and YYNGEE. The CDR3 runs to 14 residues. V was pared by 7 bases and J by 4 bases, with 9 bases of the junction left unmatched. CDR3 residues: CASGRDRLPYGYTF. Here the CDR3 DNA reads TGTGCCAGCGGCCGGGACAGGCTTCCCTATGGCTACACCTTC. Combining the CDR3 with reference TRBV9 and TRBJ1-2 gives the whole variable domain DSGVTQTPKHLITATGQRVTLRCSPRSGDLSVYWYQQSLDQGLQFLIQYYNGEERAKGNILERFSAQQFPDLHSELNLSSLELGDSALYFCASGRDRLPYGYTFGSGTRLTVV.

The chain links TRBV7-9 to TRBJ2-1, with D possibly TRBD2 on 6 matching bases. This CDR3 region has 17 residues. The V gene lost 0 bases and the J gene lost 7 bases, with 19 bases spanning the gap. Looked up from germline, CDR1 is SEHNR and CDR2 is FQNEAQ (reference sequence). In nucleotides, the CDR3 is TGTGCCAGCAGCTTAGCGGGCCTGACTAGTCGGGGAAATGAGCAGTTCTTC. It translates to CASSLAGLTSRGNEQFF.

The chain carries TRBV9 and TRBJ2-2; 10 bases map to TRBD2. After removal of 3 bases from V and 3 bases from J, the junction contained 2 bases not matched to a gene. The CDR3 has 15 amino acids. Per the germline V gene, CDR1 is SGDLS and CDR2 is YYNGEE. The CDR3 nucleotides read TGTGCCAGCAGCGGGACTAGCGGTCACACCGGGGAGCTGTTTTTT. Translating it yields CASSGTSGHTGELFF.

V and J are TRBV7-2 and TRBJ1-5, with 7 bases aligning to TRBD1. The CDR3 has 15 amino acids. Per the germline V gene, CDR1 is SGHTA and CDR2 is FQGNSA. Trimming removed 4 bases from V and 3 bases from J; junction bases left unmatched: 6. The CDR3 spells CASSSRQGFNQPQHF. The DNA for the CDR3 is TGTGCCAGCAGCTCTCGACAGGGCTTCAATCAGCCCCAGCATTTT.

The V gene is TRBV9, the J gene TRBJ2-3; either TRBD1 or TRBD2 may fit D (5 bases each). CDR1 and CDR2 from the germline V gene are SGDLS and YYNGEE. The CDR3 contains 15 residues. V was trimmed by 0 bases and J by 2 bases, leaving 10 bases between them. The CDR3 nucleotides are TGTGCCAGCAGCGTAGCTGGGGGAAACACAGATACGCAGTATTTT. Protein: CASSVAGGNTDTQYF.

This chain links TRBV5-4 with TRBJ1-1, with D perhaps matching TRBD1 (6 bases). This CDR3 is 15 amino acids long. The V end was cut by 4 bases, the J end by 0 bases, with 13 bases between. CDR1 and CDR2 from the germline V gene are SGHNT and YYREEE (reference sequence). CDR3 nucleotides: TGTGCCAGCAGCAAGGACAGATCTTTGAACACTGAAGCTTTCTTT. Translation gives CASSKDRSLNTEAFF.

This clone was seen only a few times. The chain uses TRBV4-2 and TRBJ2-1; D is perhaps TRBD1 (6 bases). The V and J ends lost 0 bases and 16 bases respectively, with 19 bases between them. Germline loops: CDR1 LGHNA, CDR2 YNFKEQ. The CDR3 is 14 amino acids. The CDR3: CASSQDRIGTLPFF. Written as DNA, the CDR3 is TGTGCCAGCAGCCAAGATAGGATCGGGACACTACCTTTCTTC.

This clone was seen just once. The chain links TRBV15 to TRBJ2-6, with D hard to call. Trimming removed 2 bases at V and 0 bases at J, with 5 bases between. This CDR3 contains 15 residues. Germline V gives CDR1 LNHNV, CDR2 YYDKDF (reference sequence). CDR3: CATSRFDSGANVLTF. The CDR3 DNA sequence: TGTGCCACCAGCAGATTCGACTCTGGGGCCAACGTCCTGACTTTC.

CDR3 in amino acids: CSVAYRDDNEQFF. DNA of the CDR3: TGCAGCGTGGCATATAGGGACGACAATGAGCAGTTCTTC. The gene calls are TRBV29-1 and TRBJ2-1; tentatively, D is TRBD1 or TRBD2 (5 bases each). Germline loops: CDR1 SQVTM, CDR2 ANQGSEA. Between the trimmed V and J ends, which lost 6 bases and 5 bases, there was a span of 14 bases. The CDR3 length is 13 residues.

The V call is TRBV5-1, the J call TRBJ2-5, with 9 bases aligning to TRBD2. Near its end, the DNA agrees better with TRBJ2-7, so the J call may be wrong. The V gene's germline CDR1 is SGHRS and CDR2 YFSETQ. CDR3 size: 16 residues. The CDR3 reads CASSPSIAGASYEQYF. The CDR3 DNA reads TGCGCCAGCAGCCCCTCTATAGCGGGAGCGTCCTACGAGCAGTACTTC.

The CDR3 DNA is TGTGCCAGCAGCCCACAGGGTGGGATTAACTATGGCTACACCTTC. Protein sequence: CASSPQGGINYGYTF. This chain uses TRBV7-2 with TRBJ1-2, with D perhaps matching TRBD1 (6 bases). Germline V gene sequence: CDR1 SGHTA, CDR2 FQGNSA. The V end was cut by 5 bases, the J end by 1 base, with 14 bases between. The CDR3 extends over 15 amino acids.

The chain is built from TRBV2 and TRBJ2-3; no firm D call. The CDR3 spans 15 residues. CDR1 SNHLY and CDR2 FYNNEI come from the germline V gene. V lost 2 bases to trimming and J lost 6 bases, with 15 bases between them. Here the CDR3 DNA reads TGTGCCAGCAGTGAATACCAGACCTATTCGGATACGCAGTATTTT. Encoded protein: CASSEYQTYSDTQYF.

This rearrangement joins TRBV30 to TRBJ1-1, with D possibly being TRBD1 (6 bases). V was pared by 0 bases and J by 9 bases, with 14 bases between. The V gene's germline CDR1 is GTSNPN and CDR2 SVGIG (reference sequence). The CDR3 spans 13 residues. This chain's CDR3 is CAWSVQPGAKAFF. CDR3 in DNA: TGTGCCTGGAGTGTACAACCAGGGGCTAAAGCTTTCTTT.

The CDR3, as DNA: TGTGCCAGCAGTAAGGGACAGGCTCAACTCAATGAGCAGTTCTTC. This codes for CASSKGQAQLNEQFF. The J gene is TRBJ2-1, the V gene TRBV6-6; 8 bases agree with TRBD1. Germline lookup yields CDR1 MNHNY and CDR2 SVGAGI (reference sequence). The V gene end was trimmed by 5 bases and the J gene end by 6 bases; junction bases not matched to a gene: 9. The CDR3 consists of 15 residues.

This clone occurred once. The V and J genes are TRBV25-1 and TRBJ2-7; tentatively, D is TRBD1 (6 bases). The CDR3 runs 15 residues. Germline CDR1 is MGHDK and CDR2 is SYGVNS. Trimming cost V 4 bases and J 2 bases, with 15 bases left between them. CDR3 in DNA: TGTGCCAGCAGTGCCGGACAGCGATACGCCTACGAGCAGTACTTC. Translating gives CASSAGQRYAYEQYF.

The chain employs TRBV28 and TRBJ2-7, with 7 bases matching TRBD1. The V gene end was trimmed by 6 bases and the J gene end by 0 bases; junction bases not matched to a gene: 8. From germline, CDR1 is MDHEN and CDR2 SYDVKM. The CDR3 sequence is 15 residues long. The CDR3 region is CASSRPGQFSYEQYF. DNA of the CDR3: TGTGCCAGCAGCCGTCCGGGACAGTTCTCCTACGAGCAGTACTTC.

The chain uses TRBV2 and TRBJ1-5, with 9 nucleotides matching TRBD1. V lost 5 bases, J lost 7 bases, and 3 bases stayed unmatched. Germline V gene data show CDR1 as SNHLY and CDR2 as FYNNEI. There are 13 residues in the CDR3. CDR3 nucleotide sequence: TGTGCCAGCAGTCTAGACAGGGGGCAGCCCCAGCATTTT. It yields the protein CASSLDRGQPQHF.

The gene calls are TRBV2 and TRBJ2-5; D may be TRBD2 (6 bases). Germline-derived CDR1 and CDR2 are SNHLY and FYNNEI. Between the trimmed V and J ends, which lost 6 bases and 5 bases, there was a span of 16 bases. The CDR3 loop spans 14 amino acids. CDR3 sequence reads: CASRKDGGAETQYF. CDR3 in DNA: TGTGCCAGCAGGAAGGACGGAGGGGCCGAGACCCAGTACTTC.

This clone has a single count. V is TRBV6-6 and J is TRBJ2-7; tentative D call: TRBD1 (6 bases). CDR1 is MNHNY, CDR2 SVGAGI, per germline (reference sequence). This CDR3 has 14 amino acids. Deletions cut 6 bases from V and 6 bases from J, with 18 bases between. The CDR3 coding sequence is TGTGCCAGCAGCTGGGACACCTATGGGGGCGAGCAGTACTTC. Encoded protein: CASSWDTYGGEQYF.

Of note for this clone: One end of the junction is discordant with germline, which a read error may explain. The chain recombines TRBV6-1 with TRBJ1-1; the D is unclear. The CDR3 runs to 13 residues. The germline V gene encodes CDR1 MNHNS and CDR2 SASEGT. The CDR3 loop is CASSESKQLPTRF. CDR3 sequence (DNA): TGTGCCAGCAGTGAATCTAAACAGTTGCCAACTCGGTTT.

The chain has TRBV5-1 and TRBJ2-3; 8 bases are a match to TRBD1. CDR3 length: 15 residues. CDR1 SGHRS and CDR2 YFSETQ come from the germline V gene. Trimming removed 2 bases from V and 2 bases from J; junction bases left unmatched: 4. The CDR3 protein is CASSFRQGATDTQYF. The CDR3 DNA follows: TGCGCCAGCAGCTTTCGGCAGGGGGCCACAGATACGCAGTATTTT.

V is TRBV19 and J is TRBJ2-2; TRBD2 agrees at 11 bases. Trimming cost V 7 bases and J 8 bases; bases outside gene matches: 3. The CDR3 runs 13 residues. Germline loops: CDR1 LNHDA, CDR2 SQIVND (reference sequence). The CDR3, as DNA: TGTGCCAGTACTAGCGGGGGGCTGGGGGAGCTGTTTTTT. Protein: CASTSGGLGELFF.

The J gene is TRBJ1-2, the V gene TRBV9; the D is unclear. This CDR3 has 14 residues. V was trimmed by 4 bases and J by 2 bases, leaving 12 bases between them. Germline CDR1 is SGDLS and CDR2 is YYNGEE. The CDR3 bases are TGTGCCAGCAGCCCCTCGACACAGAACTATGGCTACACCTTC. Translating gives CASSPSTQNYGYTF.

V gene TRBV7-9 combines with J gene TRBJ1-1, with a weak D call TRBD1 (5 bases). Germline CDR1 reads SEHNR; CDR2 reads FQNEAQ (reference sequence). V was clipped by 3 bases and J by 0 bases, with 11 bases between them. The CDR3 sequence is 15 residues long. In nucleotides, the CDR3 is TGTGCCAGCAGCTTCGGACAAGACATGAACACTGAAGCTTTCTTT. It translates to CASSFGQDMNTEAFF.

The chain has TRBV27 and TRBJ2-2; the D gene could be TRBD1 or TRBD2 (6 bases each). Germline-derived CDR1 and CDR2 are MNHEY and SMNVEV (reference sequence). The CDR3 spans 15 residues. Between the trimmed V and J ends, which lost 5 bases and 2 bases, there was a span of 12 bases. CDR3 DNA sequence: TGTGCCAGCAGTCCGAGGGGGGTTAACACCGGGGAGCTGTTTTTT. This sequence encodes CASSPRGVNTGELFF.

The chain combines TRBV11-3 with TRBJ2-1; D possibly corresponds to TRBD1 (6 bases). Germline V CDR1 and CDR2: SGHNT, YENEEA. The CDR3 loop spans 15 amino acids. V was pared by 4 bases and J by 0 bases, with 10 bases between. Here the CDR3 reads CASSSGVSSYNEQFF. The CDR3 DNA is TGTGCCAGCAGCTCAGGGGTAAGCTCCTACAATGAGCAGTTCTTC.

This clone has just one count. The chain uses TRBV28 and TRBJ1-2; 10 positions agree with TRBD1. CDR1 and CDR2 from the germline V gene are MDHEN and SYDVKM. The CDR3 consists of 15 residues. The ends lost 5 bases at V and 0 bases at J; junction bases unmatched: 3. CDR3 bases: TGTGCCAGCAGTCCCGGGACAGGGGCTAACTATGGCTACACCTTC. Its protein product is CASSPGTGANYGYTF.

V and J are TRBV29-1 and TRBJ1-2; 7 nucleotides align to TRBD1. The CDR3 totals 12 residues. The junction had 8 bases not matched to a gene; V was cut back by 7 bases and J by 6 bases. Looked up from germline, CDR1 is SQVTM and CDR2 is ANQGSEA. The CDR3 sequence is CSGRTGDDGYTF. The CDR3 coding sequence is TGCAGCGGGCGTACAGGGGATGATGGCTACACCTTC.